This T cell receptor beta chain is drawn from a study of T-cell memory formation after mild COVID-19. About the research overall: Clusters were largely donor specific.

The study's findings and limits: Mainly CM and EM harbored the contracting CD4+ clones; mainly EMRA harbored the CD8+ ones. A second wave expanding day 15 to 37 was CD4+-biased; contracting clones were balanced. Several responding clones turned up in pre-infection memory, indicating that cross-reactive memory may have taken part.

TCRdb reprocessed the 5' RACE reads with MiXCR, giving one entry per CDR3 protein. The sample contains more than 200,000 distinct CDR3 sequences, around 15% of which appear only once. Germline V gene sequence: CDR1 MGHRA, CDR2 YSYEKL. V was trimmed by 0 bases and J by 7 bases, leaving 12 bases between them. The length of the CDR3 is 14 residues. As for this clonotype: The antigen is unknown.

This TCR came from a man aged 18 to 29 who had mild COVID-19 (a few samples of this study predate the infection). Cell type and time point are not known. Sequencing was performed on PBMCs or a T cell subset sorted from them (not recorded which). The chain carries TRBV4-1 and TRBJ2-5, with D perhaps given as TRBD1 or TRBD2 (6 bases each). DNA for the CDR3: TGCGCCAGCAGCCAAGAGCCCGGGGGCGCGACCCAGTACTTC. It encodes CASSQEPGGATQYF.